This entry lists 16 T cell receptor beta chains sequenced from one sample in a study of memory CD4+ T cells and cytomegalovirus serostatus (dated by TCRdb to the late 2010s). To prepare the library, the immunoSEQ multiplex PCR assay was applied. TCRdb took this table from immuneACCESS and kept in-frame rearrangements with V and J called. Such tables lack part of the clones; where checked against another copy, unresolved V genes explain under half of the gap, and the rest is unexplained. The sample table contains 50,000 to 65,000 clones; only one count was recorded for 65% to 80% of them. Of the sample, around 1.5% falls within the top ten clones. Single viable CD3+CD4+CD8-CD45RO+ cells were sorted as memory CD4+ T cells on a FACSAria II. Sequences were obtained from memory CD4+ T cells from blood. The receptors shown here come from an adult in good health and CMV-seropositive.

CDR3 nucleotide sequence: TGTGCCAGCAGCTTGGCGGCCTGGTCTGGAAACACCATATATTTT. The encoded protein is CASSLAAWSGNTIYF. This chain connects TRBV5-6 to TRBJ1-3; D ambiguous. Germline values: CDR1 SGHDT, CDR2 YYEEEE. Trimming removed 0 bases from V and 1 base from J, with 8 bases in between. The CDR3 consists of 15 residues.

The gene calls are TRBV6-5 and TRBJ1-1; no definite D call. The CDR3 runs to 14 residues. V lost 4 bases and J lost 11, with 20 bases in between. Germline CDR1 and CDR2: MNHEY and SVGAGI. In DNA, the CDR3 is TGTGCCAGCAGTTCAGTCGGACTCCGCCCGAAGGCTTTCTTT. Its translation: CASSSVGLRPKAFF.

This clone was picked up one time. The chain is built from TRBV19 and TRBJ1-5; D call uncertain. Germline V CDR1 and CDR2: LNHDA, SQIVND (reference sequence). The CDR3 totals 15 residues. V lost 3 bases and J 3 bases, leaving 12 bases between the germline ends. The CDR3 loop is CASSIRLSYNQPQHF. The CDR3 DNA is TGTGCCAGTAGTATTAGGTTGAGCTACAATCAGCCCCAGCATTTT.

V is TRBV7-2 and J is TRBJ2-1, with 10 positions matching TRBD2. The CDR3 covers 15 residues. In germline, CDR1 is SGHTA, CDR2 FQGNSA. J gave up 9 bases and V 3 bases, and 8 bases lay outside the gene matches. The CDR3 here is CASSLGLAGGGEQFF. The CDR3 DNA follows: TGTGCCAGCAGCTTGGGTTTAGCGGGAGGTGGTGAGCAGTTCTTC. The full variable domain, completed using reference TRBV7-2 and TRBJ2-1, is GAGVSQSPSNKVTEKGKDVELRCDPISGHTALYWYRQSLGQGLEFLIYFQGNSAPDKSGLPSDRFSAERTGGSVSTLTIQRTQQEDSAVYLCASSLGLAGGGEQFFGPGTRLTVL.

This chain connects TRBV19 to TRBJ1-2; D is ambiguous. CDR1 and CDR2 (germline): LNHDA, SQIVND (reference sequence). Trimming left V 1 base short and J 3 bases short, with 12 bases between. The CDR3 totals 15 residues. CDR3 sequence: CASSIVWSGDYGYTF. CDR3 sequence (DNA): TGTGCCAGTAGTATAGTGTGGTCCGGGGACTATGGCTACACCTTC.

V gene TRBV4-2 combines with J gene TRBJ1-4, with D uncertain. The CDR3 covers 16 residues. V lost 2 bases to trimming and J lost 2 bases, with 12 bases between them. From germline, CDR1 is LGHNA and CDR2 YNFKEQ. The CDR3 DNA is TGTGCCAGCAGCCAAACCCATAAGGCGACTAATGAAAAACTGTTTTTT. Amino acids: CASSQTHKATNEKLFF.

The chain links TRBV5-4 to TRBJ2-7; no clear D gene. V was shortened by 4 bases and J by 0 bases, with 8 bases between the two germline ends. CDR1 and CDR2 from the germline V gene are SGHNT and YYREEE (reference sequence). This CDR3 is 13 amino acids long. CDR3 DNA: TGTGCCAGCAGCGTGGACGGCTCCTACGAGCAGTACTTC. This codes for CASSVDGSYEQYF. Variable domain in full (rest from reference TRBV5-4 and TRBJ2-7): ETGVTQSPTHLIKTRGQQVTLRCSSQSGHNTVSWYQQALGQGPQFIFQYYREEENGRGNFPPRFSGLQFPNYSSELNVNALELDDSALYLCASSVDGSYEQYFGPGTRLTVT.

The J gene is TRBJ1-1, the V gene TRBV30; perhaps TRBD1 as D (5 bases). Trimming removed 3 bases at V and 0 bases at J, with 14 bases between. CDR3 size: 15 residues. Germline CDR1 reads GTSNPN; CDR2 reads SVGIG (reference sequence). The chain's CDR3 is CAWRPLRGMNTEAFF. DNA of the CDR3: TGTGCCTGGAGGCCGCTGCGGGGCATGAACACTGAAGCTTTCTTT.

J is TRBJ2-2 and V is TRBV28, with 16 bases lining up with TRBD2. With 2 bases clipped from V and 1 base from J, the junction kept 13 bases outside the gene matches. The CDR3 totals 22 residues. CDR1 and CDR2 (germline): MDHEN, SYDVKM. CDR3 DNA sequence: TGTGCCAGCAGTTTACCCCCGAGGGGACTAGCGGGAGGGGGTCAGAACACCGGGGAGCTGTTTTTT. Its translation: CASSLPPRGLAGGGQNTGELFF.

This chain joins TRBV21-1 and TRBJ1-2. TRBV21-1 is reported as a pseudogene. This CDR3 is 17 amino acids long. The CDR3 region is CASSKHILKGRWSGYTF. CDR3 DNA: TGTGCCAGCAGCAAACACATTTTGAAAGGGCGGTGGAGTGGCTACACCTTC.

CDR3 sequence: CASTTGTGRTEAFF. DNA for the CDR3: TGTGCCAGCACCACGGGGACGGGAAGGACTGAAGCTTTCTTT. The rearrangement links TRBV28 to TRBJ1-1, with D possibly matching TRBD1 (5 bases). The CDR3 extends over 14 amino acids. The V end lost 7 bases, the J end lost 5 bases, and 17 bases lay between the germline ends. Looked up from germline, CDR1 is MDHEN and CDR2 is SYDVKM.

The V and J genes are TRBV7-3 and TRBJ2-5; tentatively, D is TRBD1 (6 bases). The CDR3 sequence is 14 residues long. Germline CDR1 and CDR2: SGHTA and FQGTGA. Trimming took 5 bases from V and 5 from J, leaving 15 bases between them. CDR3 in DNA: TGTGCCAGCAGCCAACAGGGTAGAGCGGAGACCCAGTACTTC. As protein: CASSQQGRAETQYF.

The chain uses TRBV25-1 and TRBJ1-5; D remains ambiguous. Germline CDR1 is MGHDK and CDR2 is SYGVNS. V lost 1 base, J lost 2 bases, and 3 bases lay in between. This CDR3 has 13 amino acids. The CDR3 nucleotides are TGTGCCAGCAGTGAATTCGGCAATCAGCCCCAGCATTTT. Its protein product is CASSEFGNQPQHF.

The V and J genes are TRBV10-3 and TRBJ1-6, with D hard to call. This CDR3 region has 15 residues. Germline assignment: CDR1 ENHRY and CDR2 SYGVKD. The V end lost 2 bases, the J end lost 12 bases, and 17 bases lay between the germline ends. The CDR3 DNA is TGTGCCATCAGTGAGGAGGAAGGTGGAGTGTTACCCCTCCACTTT. Protein sequence: CAISEEEGGVLPLHF.

The chain joins TRBV5-1 to TRBJ1-2; D perhaps matches TRBD1 (6 bases). Trimming stripped 3 bases from V and 6 bases from J, with 9 bases between. The V gene's germline CDR1 is SGHRS and CDR2 YFSETQ. CDR3 length: 12 amino acids. For the CDR3, the DNA is TGCGCCAGCAGCTCCGGACAGCATGGCTACACCTTC. It yields the protein CASSSGQHGYTF.

The chain recombines TRBV14 with TRBJ2-2, with a possible D match to TRBD1 (5 bases). CDR1 and CDR2 (germline): SGHDN, FVKESK. The ends were cut back, 4 bases at V and 4 bases at J, with 7 bases in the middle. The CDR3 consists of 13 residues. The CDR3 protein is CASSPTVTGELFF. The CDR3 nucleotides are TGTGCCAGCAGCCCGACAGTCACCGGGGAGCTGTTTTTT.